This TCR beta chain was found in a study of T cell changes during pregnancy in multiple sclerosis. TCRdb's copy holds only in-frame clones and misses some; the assay was immunoSEQ multiplex PCR. The sample yields about 36,000 clones, around 93% seen once. This CDR3 has 15 residues. Per germline, CDR1 LNHDA and CDR2 SQIVND (reference sequence). Trimming removed 7 bases from V and 1 base from J; junction bases left unmatched: 7. The V and J genes are TRBV19 and TRBJ2-3; TRBD1 matches 8 bases. The sequencing here drew on CD4+ T cells from peripheral blood mononuclear cells, taken in the first trimester of pregnancy. The receptor's source is a female donor with multiple sclerosis, enrolled in a pregnancy study. DNA for the CDR3: TGTGCCAGTATCGACAGGGGCCTCGGCACAGATACGCAGTATTTT. This gives the protein CASIDRGLGTDTQYF.